These 5 T cell receptor beta chains were sequenced from one sample in a study of T cell responses to AZD1222 COVID-19 vaccine. The method was immunoSEQ multiplex PCR; TCRdb's version includes in-frame clones alone and lacks a portion of them. The table records some 160,000 clones, approximately 90% of them present only once. This material consisted of peripheral blood, taken on day 0 of AZD1222 vaccination. The receptors originated from an adult in good health.

This clone was observed a few times. CDR3 nucleotides: TGTGCCAGTAGTATAGGGGGACCTAATCTCGGGGAGCTGTTTTTT. This codes for CASSIGGPNLGELFF. The chain combines TRBV19 with TRBJ2-2; D is possibly TRBD1 or TRBD2 (5 bases each). V was pared by 1 base and J by 7 bases, with 13 bases between. Germline V gene data show CDR1 as LNHDA and CDR2 as SQIVND (reference sequence). The CDR3 is 15 residues long.

V gene TRBV12-5 combines with J gene TRBJ1-2, with D maybe TRBD1 (5 bases). The germline V and J ends were trimmed by 6 bases and 4 bases, with 9 bases remaining between them. CDR1 is LGHNT and CDR2 is FRNRAP in the germline V gene. The CDR3 has 12 residues. CDR3 coding DNA: TGTGCTAGTGGACGACAGCTCTATGGCTACACCTTC. Translated: CASGRQLYGYTF. The full variable domain, completed using reference TRBV12-5 and TRBJ1-2, is DARVTQTPRHKVTEMGQEVTMRCQPILGHNTVFWYRQTMMQGLELLAYFRNRAPLDDSGMPKDRFSAEMPDATLATLKIQPSEPRDSAVYFCASGRQLYGYTFGSGTRLTVV.

The rearrangement links TRBV18 to TRBJ2-1, with D possibly being TRBD1 (5 bases). Trimming shortened V by 1 base and J by 6 bases, and 10 bases separated the two germline ends. This CDR3 is 14 amino acids long. From germline, CDR1 is KGHSH and CDR2 LQKENI. CDR3 amino acids: CASSPLAQVNEQFF. CDR3 nucleotide sequence: TGTGCCAGCTCACCACTAGCACAGGTCAATGAGCAGTTCTTC.

V usage is TRBV28 and J usage is TRBJ2-7; either TRBD1 or TRBD2 may fit D (5 bases each). The germline gives CDR1 MDHEN, CDR2 SYDVKM. Trimming pared 5 bases from V and 9 bases from J, leaving 26 bases between. This CDR3 region has 16 residues. The CDR3 sequence is CASSSRDPTYLRGQYF. CDR3 DNA: TGTGCCAGCAGTAGCCGGGACCCAACTTACCTACGCGGGCAGTACTTC.

The chain combines TRBV9 with TRBJ2-1; a weak D match, TRBD1 (5 bases). Germline lookup yields CDR1 SGDLS and CDR2 YYNGEE. Trimming took off 4 bases at V and 5 bases at J, with 16 bases between the two ends. CDR3 size: 15 residues. The CDR3 reads CASSQGAFPDNEQFF. The CDR3 DNA sequence: TGTGCCAGCAGCCAAGGGGCGTTCCCCGACAATGAGCAGTTCTTC.